The 14 T cell receptor delta chains presented below share a single source sample, sequenced in a study of human gamma delta and Vdelta1 T cells (dated by TCRdb to 2017 to 2018). Libraries were constructed by PCR. Sequencing was performed on an Illumina MiSeq. For TCRdb, the public reads were processed anew by CATT, and duplicate DNA sequences were folded into one row. This sample comprises about 190 delta-chain clones, over 14% of them detected only once. The ten largest account for roughly 62% of the sample. The sequenced material came from Vdelta1 gamma-delta T cells from blood. What the cell subset or site label conveys for this sample: Vd1+ T cells from peripheral blood. These receptor sequences come from a human donor in good health.

In this sample, this clone turned up a few times. Only one base separates this from a far larger clonotype, so it likely reflects a read error. Other DNA sequences in the same sample also yield this CDR3. This sequence joins TRDV1 and TRDJ1; TRDD3 aligns across 8 bases. V gave up 3 bases and J gave up 0 bases; unmatched junction bases: 24. Germline CDR1 and CDR2: TSWWSYY and QGS. CDR3 length equals 22 residues. CDR3 coding DNA: TGTGCTCTTGGGGATCGGGTCCCAAGAGTCTTTACTGGGGGGCGGTACACCGATAAACTCATCTTT. This gives the protein CALGDRVPRVFTGGRYTDKLIF.

About this clone itself: This DNA translates differently at residue 7 from the TCRdb protein, which is that of a much larger clone; a read error is likely, and the protein shown is the DNA's own translation. The gene calls are TRDV1 and TRDJ1; 9 bases map to TRDD2. The CDR3 contains 25 residues. Germline CDR1 and CDR2: TSWWSYY and QGS. V shed 0 bases and J 8 bases; nucleotides not matched to a gene: 37. The CDR3 bases are TGTGCTCTTGGGGAACTACACCTTCCTACGTCCCTGGGGACCGGGAGGTCGCCAGGCTCTAGAAAACTCATCTTT. Its translation is CALGELHLPTSLGTGRSPGSRKLIF.

To note about this clone: A far larger clone is only one base removed, so a read error is likely. Other DNA sequences within the sample encode an identical CDR3. The chain carries TRDV1 and TRDJ1, with 12 bases identical to TRDD3. Germline V gene sequence: CDR1 TSWWSYY, CDR2 QGS. The CDR3 contains 22 residues. Germline trimming cut 2 bases from V and 3 bases from J; bases unmatched to any gene: 22. The DNA of the CDR3 is TGTGCTCTTGGGGAATCATCCATTCGTGCCCCAATACTGGGGGATACTGCCGATAAACTCATCTTT. Translation: CALGESSIRAPILGDTADKLIF.

Concerning this clone itself: Translating this DNA gives a protein that differs at residue 12 from the TCRdb one, which belongs to a much larger clone; a read error is likely, and the protein shown is this translation. The rearrangement links TRDV1 to TRDJ1, with TRDD2 matching 9 bases. With V trimmed by 0 bases and J by 8 bases, 37 bases remained unmatched. CDR3 length: 25 residues. Looked up from germline, CDR1 is TSWWSYY and CDR2 is QGS. The CDR3 DNA reads as TGTGCTCTTGGGGAACTACCCCTTCCTACGTCCCCGGGGACCGGGAGGTCGCCAGGCTCTAGAAAACTCATCTTT. It yields the protein CALGELPLPTSPGTGRSPGSRKLIF.

This clone is hyperexpanded within its sample. Other DNA variants within this sample encode the same CDR3. The J gene is TRDJ1, the V gene TRDV1, with 8 positions matching TRDD3. In germline, CDR1 is TSWWSYY, CDR2 QGS. The V segment lost 1 base and the J segment 0 bases; nucleotides outside the gene matches: 19. This CDR3 is 21 amino acids long. CDR3 protein: CALGERRVLLGIPAYTDKLIF. The CDR3 DNA is TGTGCTCTTGGGGAACGGCGGGTCTTACTGGGGATACCAGCGTACACCGATAAACTCATCTTT.

Worth noting for this clone: This DNA's translation differs at residue 12 from TCRdb's protein, which comes from a much larger clone; a read error is likely, and the protein shown is translated from the DNA. The chain couples TRDV1 to TRDJ1; 12 nucleotides agree with TRDD3. The CDR3 extends over 23 amino acids. Germline CDR1 TSWWSYY, CDR2 QGS. Losses at the gene ends were 0 bases for V and 0 bases for J; bases not matched to a gene: 20. The CDR3 loop is CALGELPHLPPILGDTYTDKLIF. The CDR3 region has the DNA TGTGCTCTTGGGGAACTTCCCCACCTTCCTCCCATACTGGGGGATACTTACACCGATAAACTCATCTTT.

By share, this clone counts as hyperexpanded. This chain connects TRDV1 to TRDJ1; TRDD3 matches at 11 bases. In germline, CDR1 is TSWWSYY, CDR2 QGS. With V trimmed by 0 bases and J by 1 base, 19 bases remained unmatched. This CDR3 has 22 amino acids. CDR3 sequence: CALGELTFLRWGIRSGTDKLIF. The CDR3 DNA sequence: TGTGCTCTTGGGGAACTCACCTTCCTACGTTGGGGGATACGGTCGGGCACCGATAAACTCATCTTT.

Points on this clone: This DNA's translation and the protein TCRdb lists, from a much larger clone, do not match at residue 16, likely due to a read error; the protein shown is translated from the DNA. V is TRDV1 and J is TRDJ1, with 7 bases identical to TRDD3. The CDR3 covers 18 residues. Germline V lookup: CDR1 TSWWSYY, CDR2 QGS. In DNA, the CDR3 is TGTGCTCTTGGGGAACTAGAGTCCCAACTGGGGCACACCGATAAACGCATCTTT. Protein product: CALGELESQLGHTDKRIF.

This clone is labeled as large (0.1 to 1%). V usage is TRDV1 and J usage is TRDJ1; D perhaps matches TRDD3 (7 bases). CDR1 and CDR2 (germline): TSWWSYY, QGS. V was shortened by 2 bases and J by 10 bases, with 29 bases between the two germline ends. CDR3 length equals 18 residues. DNA of the CDR3: TGTGCTCTTGGGGAAGGCCTTCCCTCTAACTGGGGACCTAGGGCACTCATCTTT. Translated, it gives CALGEGLPSNWGPRALIF.

This clone is deemed large. The chain couples TRDV1 to TRDJ1; TRDD3 aligns across 10 bases. From germline, CDR1 is TSWWSYY and CDR2 QGS. The V and J ends lost 2 bases and 0 bases, in that order; junction bases with no gene match: 24. The CDR3 is made up of 23 amino acids. CDR3 sequence reads: CALGEGQPSSYLGDSGNTDKLIF. The CDR3 DNA follows: TGTGCTCTTGGGGAAGGTCAACCTTCCTCTTATCTGGGGGATAGTGGGAACACCGATAAACTCATCTTT.

This clone turned up a few times. TCRdb's protein, taken from a much larger clone, differs from this DNA's translation at residue 11, likely owing to a read error; the protein displayed comes from the DNA. This chain links TRDV1 with TRDJ1, with D unresolved. This CDR3 has 15 amino acids. V was trimmed by 5 bases and J by 9 bases, leaving 22 bases between them. CDR1 and CDR2 from the germline V gene are TSWWSYY and QGS. CDR3 nucleotide sequence: TGTGCTCTTGGGATCCCGGATGAGGGTACGTGGGAACTCATCTTT. The encoded protein is CALGIPDEGTWELIF.

This clone was detected only a few times. TCRdb has a much larger clone's protein, which differs at residue 17 from the translation of this DNA, likely because of a read error; what is shown is the protein translated from the DNA. The chain combines TRDV1 with TRDJ1, with 11 bases lining up with TRDD3. CDR1 is TSWWSYY and CDR2 is QGS in the germline V gene. CDR3 length: 21 amino acids. CDR3 residues: CALGPRLQFTVLGDNTNKLIF. The DNA of the CDR3 is TGTGCTCTTGGGCCTCGCCTCCAGTTCACCGTACTGGGGGATAACACCAATAAACTCATCTTT.

Comment on this clone: The amino acid sequence in TCRdb belongs to a much larger clone and departs from this DNA's translation at residue 2, likely a sequencing read error; the sequence shown is translated from the DNA. The assigned J gene is TRDJ1, but the V gene is uncalled; no DNA check was done on the table's D call, TRDD3. The CDR3 contains 12 residues. The CDR3 coding sequence is TGTTCTGGGCGCGTACGGGCGGATAAACTCATCTTT. Translated, it gives CSGRVRADKLIF.

This clone was observed a handful of times. The protein recorded in TCRdb matches a much larger clone and deviates from this DNA's translation at residue 14, suggesting a read error; the protein here is obtained by translating the DNA. The chain joins TRDV1 to TRDJ1; 9 bases align to TRDD2. V was pared by 0 bases and J by 8 bases, with 37 bases of the junction left unmatched. The CDR3 extends over 25 amino acids. The germline gives CDR1 TSWWSYY, CDR2 QGS. CDR3 region: CALGELPLPTSLGAGRSPGSRKLIF. The CDR3 DNA reads as TGTGCTCTTGGGGAACTACCCCTTCCTACGTCCCTGGGGGCCGGGAGGTCGCCAGGCTCTAGAAAACTCATCTTT.